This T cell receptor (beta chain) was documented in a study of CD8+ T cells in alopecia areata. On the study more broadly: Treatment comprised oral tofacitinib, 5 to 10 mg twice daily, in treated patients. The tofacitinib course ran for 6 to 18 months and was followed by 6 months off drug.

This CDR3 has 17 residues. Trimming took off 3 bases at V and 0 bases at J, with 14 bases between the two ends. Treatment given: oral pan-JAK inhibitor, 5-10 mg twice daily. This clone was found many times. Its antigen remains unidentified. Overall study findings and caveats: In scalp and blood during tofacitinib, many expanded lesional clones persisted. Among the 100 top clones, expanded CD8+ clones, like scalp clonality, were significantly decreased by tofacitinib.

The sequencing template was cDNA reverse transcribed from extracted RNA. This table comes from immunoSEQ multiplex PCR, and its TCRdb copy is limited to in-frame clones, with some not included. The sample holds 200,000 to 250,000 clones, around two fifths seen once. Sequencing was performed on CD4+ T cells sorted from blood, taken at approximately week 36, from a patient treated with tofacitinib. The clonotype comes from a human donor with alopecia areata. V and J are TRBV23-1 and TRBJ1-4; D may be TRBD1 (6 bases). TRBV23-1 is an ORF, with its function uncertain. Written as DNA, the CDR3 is TGCGCCAGCAGTCACCGGACAGAGGGTGCAACTAATGAAAAACTGTTTTTT. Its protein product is CASSHRTEGATNEKLFF.